The 4 T cell receptor beta chains reported below all come from one sample, sequenced in a study of control samples from healthy donors and cancer patients. TCRdb's copy holds only in-frame clones and misses some; the assay was immunoSEQ multiplex PCR. The sample lists 210,000 or so clones; roughly nine tenths were seen once. Sequencing input: blood. The receptors were sampled from a young man in good health.

This sequence joins TRBV19 and TRBJ2-3; D call uncertain. Germline V gives CDR1 LNHDA, CDR2 SQIVND (reference sequence). The CDR3 totals 15 residues. Trimming took 5 bases from V and 4 from J, leaving 16 bases between them. CDR3 DNA sequence: TGTGCCAGTAGTCCCACTCTTACTATGGCAGATACGCAGTATTTT. This codes for CASSPTLTMADTQYF.

This clone has just one count. V usage is TRBV12-3 or TRBV12-4 and J usage is TRBJ1-1; no clear D gene. The CDR3 has 13 amino acids. Trimming stripped 7 bases from V and 1 base from J, with 10 bases between. The CDR3 sequence is CASILGGNTEAFF. The CDR3 DNA reads TGTGCCAGCATCCTCGGAGGGAACACTGAAGCTTTCTTT.

CDR3 protein: CASSISASGGDSQFF. For the CDR3, the DNA is TGTGCCAGTAGTATATCGGCTAGCGGGGGGGATTCGCAGTTCTTC. V is TRBV19 and J is TRBJ2-1; 12 positions agree with TRBD2. The germline V gene encodes CDR1 LNHDA and CDR2 SQIVND (reference sequence). With 2 bases clipped from V and 12 bases from J, the junction kept 8 bases outside the gene matches. This CDR3 is 15 amino acids long. The entire variable domain, with the rest obtained from reference TRBV19 and TRBJ2-1, is as follows: DGGITQSPKYLFRKEGQNVTLSCEQNLNHDAMYWYRQDPGQGLRLIYYSQIVNDFQKGDIAEGYSVSREKKESFPLTVTSAQKNPTAFYLCASSISASGGDSQFFGPGTRLTVL.

A few counts support this clone. The CDR3 sequence: CASSLDPRPGNTIYF. The CDR3 nucleotides are TGTGCCAGCAGCTTAGATCCCAGACCTGGAAACACCATATATTTT. The chain links TRBV11-3 to TRBJ1-3; no firm D call. This CDR3 comprises 15 residues. Deletions cut 0 bases from V and 2 bases from J, with 8 bases between. Germline V gene sequence: CDR1 SGHNT, CDR2 YENEEA.